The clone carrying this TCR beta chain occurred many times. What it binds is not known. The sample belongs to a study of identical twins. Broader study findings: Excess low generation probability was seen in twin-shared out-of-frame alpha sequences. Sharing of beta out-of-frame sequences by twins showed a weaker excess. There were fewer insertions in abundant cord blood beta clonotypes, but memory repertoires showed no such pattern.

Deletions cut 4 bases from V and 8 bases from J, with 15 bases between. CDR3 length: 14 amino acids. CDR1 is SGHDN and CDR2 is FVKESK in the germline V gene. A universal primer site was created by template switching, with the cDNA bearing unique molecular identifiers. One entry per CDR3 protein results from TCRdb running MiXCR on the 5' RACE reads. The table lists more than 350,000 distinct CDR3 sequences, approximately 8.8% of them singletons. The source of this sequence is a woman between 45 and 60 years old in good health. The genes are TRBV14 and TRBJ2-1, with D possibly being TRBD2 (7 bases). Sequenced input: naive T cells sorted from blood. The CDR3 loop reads CASSPKGGRDEQFF. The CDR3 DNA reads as TGTGCCAGCAGCCCCAAAGGGGGGAGGGATGAGCAGTTCTTC.